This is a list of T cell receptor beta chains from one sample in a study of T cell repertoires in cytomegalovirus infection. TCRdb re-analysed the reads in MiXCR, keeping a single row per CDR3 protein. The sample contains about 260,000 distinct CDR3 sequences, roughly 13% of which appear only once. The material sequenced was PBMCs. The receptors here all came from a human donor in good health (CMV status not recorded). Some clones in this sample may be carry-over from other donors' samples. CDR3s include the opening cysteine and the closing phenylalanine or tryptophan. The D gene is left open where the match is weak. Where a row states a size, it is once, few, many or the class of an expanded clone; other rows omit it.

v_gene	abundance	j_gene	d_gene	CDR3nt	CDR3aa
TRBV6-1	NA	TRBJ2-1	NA	TGTGCCAGCAGTTATGCCCCCAATGAGCAGTTCTTC	CASSYAPNEQFF
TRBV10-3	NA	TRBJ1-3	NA	TGTGCCATCAGTGAGTCGATCCCCACGGGATATGGAAACACCATATATTTT	CAISESIPTGYGNTIYF
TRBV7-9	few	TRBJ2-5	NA	TGTGCCAGCAGCTTAGTACTAGCCGAAGGGCAAGAGACCCAGTACTTC	CASSLVLAEGQETQYF
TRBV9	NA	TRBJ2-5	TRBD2	TGTGCCAGCAGCGTAGAACTAGCGGGGGCGTTACAAGAGACCCAGTACTTC	CASSVELAGALQETQYF
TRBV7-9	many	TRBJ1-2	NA	TGTGCCAGCAGCTTCGCCACCGGGGCCCTGGGATATGGCTACACCTTC	CASSFATGALGYGYTF
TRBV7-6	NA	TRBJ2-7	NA	TGTGCCAGCAGCTTAACCTCAGGGATCGAGCAGTACTTC	CASSLTSGIEQYF
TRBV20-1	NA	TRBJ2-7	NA	TGCAGTGCTAGAGATAGGTTCTACGAGCAGTACTTC	CSARDRFYEQYF
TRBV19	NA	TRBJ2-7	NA	TGTGCCAGTAGCCTCACCTCGGACGGAGGGTACGAGCAGTACTTC	CASSLTSDGGYEQYF
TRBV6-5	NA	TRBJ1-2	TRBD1	TGTGCCAGCAGTTACTTGGTGGACAGGCCGGAGGGCTACACCTTC	CASSYLVDRPEGYTF
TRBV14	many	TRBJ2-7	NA	TGTGCCAGCAGCCAAGAAGGACTGAGCTCCTACGAGCAGTACTTC	CASSQEGLSSYEQYF
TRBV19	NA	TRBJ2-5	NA	TGTGCCAGTACACAGGCGGGGATTGGGGAGACCCAGTACTTC	CASTQAGIGETQYF
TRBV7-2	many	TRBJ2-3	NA	TGTGCCAGCAGACCCGAGGCAGGCGGCACAGATACGCAGTATTTT	CASRPEAGGTDTQYF
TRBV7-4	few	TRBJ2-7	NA	TGTGCCAGCAGCCCACAAAGCTCCTACGAGCAGTACTTC	CASSPQSSYEQYF
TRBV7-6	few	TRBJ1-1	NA	TGTGCCAGCACCGCGGACCGAGTAAACACTGAAGCTTTCTTT	CASTADRVNTEAFF
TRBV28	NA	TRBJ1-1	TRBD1	TGTGCCAGCAGTATACAGGGGCGGGAGACTGAAGCTTTCTTT	CASSIQGRETEAFF
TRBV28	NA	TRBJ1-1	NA	TGTGCCAGCAGGACGCCCCCTATGAACACTGAAGCTTTCTTT	CASRTPPMNTEAFF
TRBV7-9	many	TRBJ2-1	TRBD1	TGTGCCAGCAGCTTAAGGGGACAGAGCTACAATGAGCAGTTCTTC	CASSLRGQSYNEQFF
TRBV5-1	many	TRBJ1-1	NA	TGCGCCAGCAGCTTGGAATCACCAAGGGTCGGTGAAGCTTTCTTT	CASSLESPRVGEAFF
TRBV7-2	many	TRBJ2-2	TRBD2	TGTGCCAGCGTCAGCGGGGCCACCGGGGAGCTGTTTTTT	CASVSGATGELFF
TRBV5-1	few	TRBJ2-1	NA	TGCGCCAGCGGTGGGGATCTACATGAGCAGTTCTTC	CASGGDLHEQFF
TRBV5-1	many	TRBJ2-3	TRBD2	TGCGCCAGCAGCATTGGACTAGCGGCCTTGACGATCACAGATACGCAGTATTTT	CASSIGLAALTITDTQYF
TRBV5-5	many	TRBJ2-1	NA	TGTGCCAGCAGCTTCTTTAGAGGCTCCTACAATGAGCAGTTCTTC	CASSFFRGSYNEQFF
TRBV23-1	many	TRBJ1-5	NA	TGCGCCAGCAGTCAATCGTTCGCACTAGGGAATCAGCCCCAGCATTTT	CASSQSFALGNQPQHF
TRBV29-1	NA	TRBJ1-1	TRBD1	TGCAGCGCTCCCCGACAGGGCCCGAACACTGAAGCTTTCTTT	CSAPRQGPNTEAFF
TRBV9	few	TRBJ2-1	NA	TGTGCCAGCAGCGTGGGGTACAATGAGCAGTTCTTC	CASSVGYNEQFF
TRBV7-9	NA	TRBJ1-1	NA	TGTGCCAGCAGCTCCCGACAGACTTTAACTGAAGCTTTCTTT	CASSSRQTLTEAFF
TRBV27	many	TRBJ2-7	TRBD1	TGTGCCAGCAGTTCCCCGACTCGGACAGGTCGAAGCTCCTACGAGCAGTACTTC	CASSSPTRTGRSSYEQYF
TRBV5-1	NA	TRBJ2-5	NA	TGCGCCAGCAGCCTCGATCCACGTTTTCAAGAGACCCAGTACTTC	CASSLDPRFQETQYF
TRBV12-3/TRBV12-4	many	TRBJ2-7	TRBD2	TGTGCCAGCAGTTTACACCAGCGGGGAACCTACGAGCAGTACTTC	CASSLHQRGTYEQYF
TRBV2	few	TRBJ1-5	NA	TGTGCCAGCAGTAGAACTCTTAGCAATCAGCCCCAGCATTTT	CASSRTLSNQPQHF
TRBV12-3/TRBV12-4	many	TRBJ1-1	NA	TGTGCCAGCAGGCAACAGGGGAACACTGAAGCTTTCTTT	CASRQQGNTEAFF
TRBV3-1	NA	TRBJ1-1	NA	TGTGCCAGCAGCCAAGAATTGGGGGTTGGCGCTGAAGCTTTCTTT	CASSQELGVGAEAFF
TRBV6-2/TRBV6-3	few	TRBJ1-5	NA	TGTGCCAGCAGTTCCTCGACAGACAGCAATCAGCCCCAGCATTTT	CASSSSTDSNQPQHF
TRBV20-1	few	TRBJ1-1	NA	TGCAGTGCTAGAAATTATGAAGCTTTCTTT	CSARNYEAFF
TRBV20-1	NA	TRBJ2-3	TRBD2	TGCAGTGCCCCCAGCAGACTAGCGGGGGGTACGAGGGGTACGCAGTATTTT	CSAPSRLAGGTRGTQYF
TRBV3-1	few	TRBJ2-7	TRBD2	TGTGCCAGCAGCCAAGGTCTAGCGGGAACCTACGAGCAGTACTTC	CASSQGLAGTYEQYF
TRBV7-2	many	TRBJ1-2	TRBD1	TGTGCCAGCAGCCTCTGGACAGGGGGCAATTTAAGGGCCTTC	CASSLWTGGNLRAF
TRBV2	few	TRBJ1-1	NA	TGTGCCAGCAGTGAGGCAATGAACACTGAAGCTTTCTTT	CASSEAMNTEAFF
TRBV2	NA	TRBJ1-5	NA	TGTGCCAGCAGTGAAGCCCGGAGCTTAAATCAGCCCCAGCATTTT	CASSEARSLNQPQHF
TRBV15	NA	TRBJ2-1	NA	TGTGCCACCAGCAGAGAGTCTAGGGTCAATGAGCAGTTCTTC	CATSRESRVNEQFF
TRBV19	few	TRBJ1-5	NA	TGTGCCAGTATTGGATATAGCAATCAGCCCCAGCATTTT	CASIGYSNQPQHF
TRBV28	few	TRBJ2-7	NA	TGTGCCAGCAGGGTCGGGAGTTCCTACGAGCAGTACTTC	CASRVGSSYEQYF
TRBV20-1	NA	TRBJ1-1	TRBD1	TGCAGTGCTGTTGGGACAGTAGAAGCTTTCTTT	CSAVGTVEAFF
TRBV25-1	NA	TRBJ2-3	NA	TGTGCCAGCAGTGCGACGGATAAAGAGCATACGCAGTATTTT	CASSATDKEHTQYF
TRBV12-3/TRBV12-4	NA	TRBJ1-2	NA	TGTGCCAGCAGTTTTCTACAAAGCTATGGCTACACCTTC	CASSFLQSYGYTF